This T cell receptor (beta chain) was retrieved from a study of T cell repertoires in cytomegalovirus infection. In the study overall: The study used recently identified HLA-C-restricted and well-studied HLA-B-restricted CMV epitopes. Indicated by public TCR beta signatures were CMV infection and matching HLA type. Regarding the study as a whole: Dominating the ex vivo response were HLA-C-restricted CMV-specific TCR beta clonotypes. Cumulative public TCR beta family frequency identified CMV carriers with the relevant HLA.

TCRdb processed the reads anew with MiXCR; each CDR3 protein has one entry. Here the sample spans around 300,000 distinct CDR3 sequences, roughly a fifth being singletons. About this clonotype itself: Its antigen is as yet unknown.

Germline lookup yields CDR1 MNHEY and CDR2 SVGEGT. The CDR3 runs 15 residues. V was trimmed by 2 bases and J by 2 bases, leaving 12 bases between them. Sequencing used cultured PBMCs, obtained from culture after CMV antigen stimulation. This sequence was found in a human donor in good health (CMV status not recorded). Some clones in this sample may be carry-over from other donors' samples. The V and J genes are TRBV6-2 or TRBV6-3 and TRBJ2-5; no firm D call. The CDR3 loop is CASSYGQHRQETQYF. The CDR3 DNA reads TGTGCCAGCAGTTACGGGCAGCATCGTCAAGAGACCCAGTACTTC.